What follows describes a single T cell receptor (beta chain). Its target is not known. One end of the junction fails to match germline, which may point to a read error. The sample originates from a study of blood T cells in healthy people across ages. General study findings and limits: TCR beta diversity per million T cells fell roughly linearly with age.

This CDR3 spans 15 amino acids. Per germline, CDR1 MNHNY and CDR2 SVGAGI (reference sequence). A second PCR of 7 to 11 cycles used a sample-barcoded 5' primer and a J-beta primer mix. TCRdb analysed the 5' RACE reads with MiXCR anew, one entry per CDR3 protein. In the table there are about 1,500,000 distinct CDR3 sequences, 28% of which are singletons. The chain joins TRBV6-6 to TRBJ1-2, with D tentatively TRBD1 (5 bases). What was sequenced was blood. The TCR was taken from a woman in her twenties or thirties in good health. CDR3 DNA: TGTGCCGGCAGTCGAGACAGCTCTACTAACTATGGCTACACCTTC. The encoded protein is CAGSRDSSTNYGYTF.